Below are 27 T cell receptor beta chains sequenced from a single sample in a study of T-cell memory formation after mild COVID-19 (dated by TCRdb to the early 2020s). Library preparation employed 5' RACE. The sample was run on an Illumina NovaSeq 6000. TCRdb trimmed the raw reads at Q25, called clones with MiXCR and kept productive beta chains. CDR3 protein sequences are deduplicated, and each keeps its most common genes and DNA. The sample profile shows around 510,000 distinct CDR3 sequences; less than 25% of them were found once. The ten largest clones capture approximately 8% of the sample. Sequencing was done on a sample of PBMCs or a T cell subset sorted from them (not recorded which). The receptors derive from an adult woman who had mild COVID-19 (a few samples of this study predate the infection). The sample titles of this study are shuffled in the database, so cell type and time point are left out; the donor was told from shared clones.

The rearrangement uses TRBV19 and TRBJ2-7; tentatively, D is TRBD1 (6 bases). The CDR3 is made up of 15 amino acids. V was shortened by 4 bases and J by 3 bases, with 16 bases between the two germline ends. CDR1 and CDR2 (germline): LNHDA, SQIVND (reference sequence). Here the CDR3 reads CASSRYREKGYEQYF. CDR3 nucleotides: TGTGCCAGTAGTAGATACAGGGAAAAGGGCTACGAGCAGTACTTC. Variable domain in full (rest from reference TRBV19 and TRBJ2-7): DGGITQSPKYLFRKEGQNVTLSCEQNLNHDAMYWYRQDPGQGLRLIYYSQIVNDFQKGDIAEGYSVSREKKESFPLTVTSAQKNPTAFYLCASSRYREKGYEQYFGPGTRLTVT.

This clonotype was picked up a small number of times. The rearrangement uses TRBV20-1 and TRBJ1-2; tentatively, D is TRBD1 (5 bases). This CDR3 contains 13 residues. The V and J ends lost 3 bases and 4 bases respectively, with 12 bases between them. Germline-derived CDR1 and CDR2 are DFQATT and SNEGSKA (reference sequence). The CDR3 loop is CSARLTGSYGYTF. The CDR3 DNA reads as TGCAGTGCTAGGCTAACAGGCTCCTATGGCTACACCTTC.

This clonotype has just a few counts. V gene TRBV4-1 combines with J gene TRBJ1-3, with D unresolved. Germline CDR1 reads MGHRA; CDR2 reads YSYEKL. This CDR3 contains 16 residues. V was clipped by 1 base and J by 4 bases, with 14 bases between them. CDR3 amino acids: CASSQGFRQDGNTIYF. The CDR3 nucleotides read TGCGCCAGCAGCCAAGGTTTCCGGCAGGACGGAAACACCATATATTTT.

The chain has TRBV24-1 and TRBJ1-2, with 8 bases lining up with TRBD1. Germline CDR1 and CDR2: KGHDR and SFDVKD. The V segment lost 9 bases and the J segment 2 bases; nucleotides outside the gene matches: 7. CDR3 size: 14 residues. In DNA, the CDR3 is TGTGCCACCTCTGGGAACAGGGGGAACTATGGCTACACCTTC. Its protein is CATSGNRGNYGYTF.

This clonotype was seen more than once but under ten times. The V gene is TRBV12-3 or TRBV12-4, the J gene TRBJ1-5; tentatively, D is TRBD1 (6 bases). The CDR3 length is 13 residues. V was pared by 6 bases and J by 8 bases, with 14 bases between. The CDR3 region has the DNA TGTGCCAGCAGCTGGGGGCAAGTCGAGCCCCAGCATTTT. It codes for CASSWGQVEPQHF.

The chain has TRBV6-1 and TRBJ1-5; D is possibly TRBD1 (5 bases). The CDR3 is made up of 15 amino acids. V lost 8 bases and J 0 bases, leaving 14 bases between the germline ends. Germline V gene sequence: CDR1 MNHNS, CDR2 SASEGT. The CDR3 region is CASRDGPYSNQPQHF. The CDR3 coding sequence is TGTGCCAGCCGGGACGGTCCGTATAGCAATCAGCCCCAGCATTTT.

This clonotype was seen a handful of times. V usage is TRBV7-9 and J usage is TRBJ2-5; 8 bases map to TRBD1. CDR1 is SEHNR and CDR2 is FQNEAQ in the germline V gene (reference sequence). Trimming at V came to 5 bases and at J to 5 bases, leaving 4 bases not matched to a gene. CDR3 length: 13 residues. The CDR3 DNA sequence: TGTGCCAGCAGCATCAGGGGGCGTGAGACCCAGTACTTC. The encoded protein is CASSIRGRETQYF.

The chain recombines TRBV12-3 or TRBV12-4 with TRBJ2-7; 8 bases are shared with TRBD1. The CDR3 is 15 residues long. V shed 1 base, J shed 9 bases, and the junction held 11 bases outside the gene matches. CDR3 in amino acids: CASSLVGQGWGMQYF. The CDR3 coding sequence is TGTGCCAGCAGTTTAGTTGGACAGGGATGGGGGATGCAGTACTTC.

This clonotype came up a few times. The genes are TRBV6-5 and TRBJ1-4; D ambiguous. The germline V gene encodes CDR1 MNHEY and CDR2 SVGAGI. Trimming cost V 5 bases and J 8 bases, with 9 bases left between them. The CDR3 runs 12 residues. CDR3 sequence: CASSRAGEKLFF. CDR3 coding DNA: TGTGCCAGCAGTAGGGCGGGGGAAAAACTGTTTTTT.

This clonotype was counted only a few times. The J gene is TRBJ2-2, the V gene TRBV5-1, with D perhaps TRBD1 (6 bases). Germline CDR1 reads SGHRS; CDR2 reads YFSETQ. The CDR3 extends over 16 amino acids. Trimming took 0 bases from V and 3 from J, leaving 12 bases between them. This CDR3 reads CASSLAPAGDTGELFF. The CDR3, as DNA: TGCGCCAGCAGCTTGGCTCCGGCAGGGGACACCGGGGAGCTGTTTTTT.

The chain joins TRBV20-1 to TRBJ2-3, with 9 bases that match TRBD2. The V gene's germline CDR1 is DFQATT and CDR2 SNEGSKA (reference sequence). CDR3 length: 14 amino acids. Trimming cost V 6 bases and J 0 bases; bases outside gene matches: 4. The CDR3 DNA sequence: TGCAGTGCAGGACTAGCGACTAGCACAGATACGCAGTATTTT. Translated, it gives CSAGLATSTDTQYF.

This clonotype occurred a few times. The chain links TRBV28 to TRBJ1-5, with D perhaps matching TRBD1 (6 bases). Trimming took 8 bases from V and 2 from J, leaving 10 bases between them. From germline, CDR1 is MDHEN and CDR2 SYDVKM. The CDR3 extends over 13 amino acids. The CDR3 DNA is TGTGCCAGCGAGGGGGGTGGCAATCAGCCCCAGCATTTT. This gives the protein CASEGGGNQPQHF.

The gene calls are TRBV7-8 and TRBJ2-7, with 7 bases lining up with TRBD1. Germline CDR1 reads SGHVS; CDR2 reads FQNEAQ. CDR3 size: 17 residues. With 4 bases clipped from V and 7 bases from J, the junction kept 19 bases outside the gene matches. The CDR3 DNA follows: TGTGCCAGCAGCTCACCGAGGAGAGGGGGCCAACGAAGAGAGCAGTACTTC. Its protein is CASSSPRRGGQRREQYF.

The chain employs TRBV5-1 and TRBJ2-2, with D possibly being TRBD1 or TRBD2 (6 bases each). The length of the CDR3 is 16 residues. CDR1 SGHRS and CDR2 YFSETQ come from the germline V gene. V dropped 4 bases and J dropped 7 bases, with 20 bases sitting between them. CDR3: CASSLPYRGPFGELFF. CDR3 nucleotide sequence: TGCGCCAGCAGCCTTCCGTACCGGGGGCCCTTCGGGGAGCTGTTTTTT.

This chain connects TRBV7-6 to TRBJ2-2; D possibly corresponds to TRBD2 (7 bases). From germline, CDR1 is SGHVS and CDR2 FNYEAQ. This CDR3 region has 16 residues. V dropped 0 bases and J dropped 4 bases, with 12 bases sitting between them. CDR3 sequence reads: CASSLATGGSTGELFF. The CDR3 DNA reads as TGTGCCAGCAGCTTAGCTACGGGGGGCAGCACCGGGGAGCTGTTTTTT.

The chain employs TRBV24-1 and TRBJ1-6, with 7 bases lining up with TRBD1. The CDR3 consists of 16 residues. The germline V gene has CDR1 KGHDR and CDR2 SFDVKD. With V trimmed by 10 bases and J by 3 bases, 11 bases remained unmatched. The CDR3 DNA sequence: TGTGCCACAGACGAACCGGACAGGCGCTATAATTCACCCCTCCACTTT. Amino acids: CATDEPDRRYNSPLHF.

This clonotype was seen more than once but under ten times. The chain links TRBV12-3 or TRBV12-4 to TRBJ1-6; 7 positions agree with TRBD1. The CDR3 spans 15 residues. The ends lost 2 bases at V and 4 bases at J; junction bases unmatched: 2. The CDR3 region is CASSLSGQYNSPLHF. CDR3 sequence (DNA): TGTGCCAGCAGTTTATCGGGACAGTATAATTCACCCCTCCACTTT.

The chain recombines TRBV3-1 with TRBJ2-3, with a tentative D call TRBD2 (5 bases). This CDR3 has 13 amino acids. Germline CDR1 LGHDT, CDR2 YNNKEL (reference sequence). Trimming took off 3 bases at V and 8 bases at J, with 12 bases between the two ends. The chain's CDR3 is CASSHSHEGTQYF. The CDR3 region has the DNA TGTGCCAGCAGCCACTCCCACGAGGGTACGCAGTATTTT.

V usage is TRBV11-2 and J usage is TRBJ2-1; no definite D call. The germline V and J ends were trimmed by 2 bases and 6 bases, with 11 bases remaining between them. CDR1 is SGHAT, CDR2 FQNNGV, per germline. The CDR3 is 14 amino acids. CDR3 amino acids: CASSLRSGSNEQFF. The CDR3 DNA is TGTGCCAGCAGCTTACGCTCGGGCTCCAATGAGCAGTTCTTC.

This clonotype has only a few counts. The chain couples TRBV6-5 to TRBJ2-3; a possible D gene is TRBD1 (5 bases). The CDR3 loop spans 15 amino acids. Trimming removed 6 bases from V and 3 bases from J, with 16 bases in between. CDR1 and CDR2 (germline): MNHEY, SVGAGI. CDR3 nucleotide sequence: TGTGCCAGCAGAAGGGGCACTATTTGGACAGATACGCAGTATTTT. Its protein product is CASRRGTIWTDTQYF.

This clonotype was recorded a few times. V is TRBV30 and J is TRBJ2-3, with D unclear. In germline, CDR1 is GTSNPN, CDR2 SVGIG (reference sequence). Trimming left V 2 bases short and J 2 bases short, with 8 bases between. The CDR3 totals 13 residues. The CDR3 loop is CAWSSRSTDTQYF. CDR3 DNA sequence: TGTGCCTGGAGTTCCAGATCCACAGATACGCAGTATTTT.

The chain uses TRBV4-2 and TRBJ2-3; 10 nucleotides match TRBD2. The CDR3 sequence is 16 residues long. Germline CDR1 and CDR2: LGHNA and YNFKEQ. V trimming: 1 base; J trimming: 3 bases; junction bases outside the gene matches: 4. The CDR3: CASSQGTSGPTDTQYF. The CDR3 region has the DNA TGTGCCAGCAGCCAAGGGACTAGCGGACCTACAGATACGCAGTATTTT.

The chain recombines TRBV6-6 with TRBJ2-5; D may be TRBD2 (5 bases). CDR1 is MNHNY, CDR2 SVGAGI, per germline (reference sequence). V lost 2 bases to trimming and J lost 3 bases, with 13 bases between them. The CDR3 is 15 amino acids. The CDR3 region is CASSYSARVKETQYF. CDR3 in DNA: TGTGCCAGCAGTTACAGCGCGAGGGTGAAAGAGACCCAGTACTTC.

This clonotype turned up a few times. The chain combines TRBV15 with TRBJ1-2; 8 nucleotides line up with TRBD1. V trimming: 0 bases; J trimming: 8 bases; junction bases outside the gene matches: 5. Looked up from germline, CDR1 is LNHNV and CDR2 is YYDKDF (reference sequence). The CDR3 consists of 14 residues. CDR3 nucleotide sequence: TGTGCCACCAGCAGAGAGACAGGGGCTGAGGGCTACACCTTC. Translation: CATSRETGAEGYTF.

This clonotype was seen at least ten times. This rearrangement joins TRBV7-2 to TRBJ2-7; 8 nucleotides agree with TRBD2. Unmatched junction bases numbered 11, after V lost 7 bases and J lost 3 bases. Germline loops: CDR1 SGHTA, CDR2 FQGNSA. The CDR3 runs 15 residues. The CDR3 loop is CASTPGGLAGYEQYF. CDR3 coding DNA: TGTGCCAGCACCCCAGGCGGGCTAGCGGGCTACGAGCAGTACTTC.

The chain uses TRBV20-1 and TRBJ2-7; D is possibly TRBD2 (5 bases). CDR3 size: 14 residues. From germline, CDR1 is DFQATT and CDR2 SNEGSKA (reference sequence). V gave up 6 bases and J gave up 2 bases, with 17 bases separating them. The CDR3 loop reads CSAARTVPPYEQYF. CDR3 in DNA: TGCAGTGCGGCAAGGACTGTCCCACCCTACGAGCAGTACTTC.

This clonotype was counted a few times. The rearrangement links TRBV6-5 to TRBJ1-2; TRBD1 is a possible D gene (5 bases). The V end was cut by 2 bases, the J end by 7 bases, with 17 bases between. This CDR3 contains 15 residues. Germline loops: CDR1 MNHEY, CDR2 SVGAGI. The CDR3 bases are TGTGCCAGCAGTTACCAAAGGCGAGGGGCTGGTGGCTACACCTTC. It is translated as CASSYQRRGAGGYTF.